This TCR beta chain was recorded in a study of identical twins. Trimming stripped 7 bases from V and 0 bases from J, with 19 bases between. The CDR3 covers 17 residues. The germline gives CDR1 MNHEY, CDR2 SMNVEV (reference sequence). Each CDR3 protein is one row after TCRdb ran MiXCR on the 5' RACE reads. The table has a few hundred thousand distinct CDR3 sequences, 9.5% to 10% seen once; the top ten hold around 3.1%. The same data also went into a second study, on yellow fever vaccine responses in identical twins.

The TCR originated in a woman between 18 and 30 years old in good health. This sequence joins TRBV27 and TRBJ2-1; D remains unclear. Source material: PBMCs. CDR3 loop: CASTQGSPIRSYNEQFF. In DNA form, the CDR3 reads TGTGCCAGCACCCAAGGGTCGCCCATCCGCTCCTACAATGAGCAGTTCTTC.